A single sample is the source of the 19 T cell receptor beta chains below, sequenced in a study of cytomegalovirus exposure and HLA in healthy donors. In the PCR, 60 Vbeta and 13 Jbeta primers were used. The method was immunoSEQ multiplex PCR; TCRdb's version includes in-frame clones alone and lacks a portion of them. The repertoire includes roughly 290,000 clones, about 90% of them detected once, and less than 2.5% sits in the top ten. Input material: PBMCs. The source is a woman aged 18-35 years in good health and CMV-seronegative.

The gene calls are TRBV2 and TRBJ2-5, with TRBD2 matching over 10 bases. CDR3 length: 15 amino acids. Germline V CDR1 and CDR2: SNHLY, FYNNEI. J was trimmed by 1 base and V by 3 bases; bases with no gene match: 2. The DNA for the CDR3 is TGTGCCAGCAGTGACGAGCGGGGGGGCCAAGAGACCCAGTACTTC. It yields the protein CASSDERGGQETQYF. Full variable domain (outside the CDR3, taken from reference TRBV2 and TRBJ2-5): EPEVTQTPSHQVTQMGQEVILRCVPISNHLYFYWYRQILGQKVEFLVSFYNNEISEKSEIFDDQFSVERPDGSNFTLKIRSTKLEDSAMYFCASSDERGGQETQYFGPGTRLLVL.

V is TRBV30 and J is TRBJ1-5, with D tentatively TRBD1 (5 bases). CDR3 length: 15 residues. Germline CDR1 and CDR2: GTSNPN and SVGIG (reference sequence). Trimming left V 2 bases short and J 0 bases short, with 11 bases between. CDR3 sequence reads: CAWSSRDFSNQPQHF. The CDR3 region has the DNA TGTGCCTGGAGTAGCAGGGACTTTAGCAATCAGCCCCAGCATTTT.

The chain links TRBV19 to TRBJ1-2; D is ambiguous. CDR3 size: 15 residues. The germline V and J ends were trimmed by 5 bases and 1 base, with 14 bases remaining between them. Germline CDR1 reads LNHDA; CDR2 reads SQIVND (reference sequence). The CDR3 loop reads CASSETSTVNYGYTF. The CDR3 nucleotides are TGTGCCAGTAGTGAGACATCGACGGTTAACTATGGCTACACCTTC.

This clone was seen a handful of times. The CDR3 sequence is CASSLGRVATNEKLFF. In nucleotides, the CDR3 is TGTGCCAGCAGCTTAGGGAGAGTTGCAACTAATGAAAAACTGTTTTTT. The chain employs TRBV13 and TRBJ1-4, with D uncertain. This CDR3 has 16 amino acids. Germline V gene lookup returns CDR1 PRHDT and CDR2 FYEKMQ (reference sequence). Trimming removed 0 bases from V and 0 bases from J, with 8 bases in between.

The genes are TRBV7-9 and TRBJ1-2, with 7 bases matching TRBD1. The germline gives CDR1 SEHNR, CDR2 FQNEAQ (reference sequence). The J segment lost 5 bases and the V segment lost 4 bases, leaving 7 bases of the junction unmatched. The CDR3 is 14 amino acids. The CDR3 reads CASSSGQEIYGYTF. The CDR3 DNA reads as TGTGCCAGCAGCTCCGGACAGGAGATATATGGCTACACCTTC.

The count of this clone is one. The gene calls are TRBV6-5 and TRBJ1-1; 9 bases agree with TRBD1. In germline, CDR1 is MNHEY, CDR2 SVGAGI. The CDR3 contains 14 residues. V lost 4 bases, J lost 4 bases, and 4 bases stayed unmatched. Written as DNA, the CDR3 is TGTGCCAGCAGTTTTACACAGGGGGCCACTGAAGCTTTCTTT. It specifies CASSFTQGATEAFF.

This clone was picked up one time. The rearrangement joins TRBV5-4 to TRBJ1-5; possibly TRBD1 for D (5 bases). The CDR3 runs to 14 residues. Germline assignment: CDR1 SGHNT and CDR2 YYREEE (reference sequence). The V and J ends lost 4 bases and 1 base respectively, with 9 bases between them. The CDR3 sequence: CASSLDSSNQPQHF. DNA of the CDR3: TGTGCCAGCAGCCTTGACAGCAGCAATCAGCCCCAGCATTTT.

The chain carries TRBV19 and TRBJ1-2; 9 positions match TRBD1. V was clipped by 3 bases and J by 5 bases; unmatched bases: 10. In germline, CDR1 is LNHDA, CDR2 SQIVND (reference sequence). The CDR3 totals 16 residues. The CDR3 sequence is CASSILGGQGRYGYTF. For the CDR3, the DNA is TGTGCCAGTAGTATTCTTGGGGGACAGGGAAGGTATGGCTACACCTTC.

The V call is TRBV19, the J call TRBJ1-1; the match to TRBD1 covers 12 bases. V was clipped by 3 bases and J by 11 bases; unmatched bases: 10. This CDR3 region has 15 residues. Germline values: CDR1 LNHDA, CDR2 SQIVND (reference sequence). The DNA of the CDR3 is TGTGCCAGTAGTATTTATTCTCCGGGACAGGGGGCGGCTTTCTTT. The encoded protein is CASSIYSPGQGAAFF.

The CDR3 loop reads CASSSDSVSYNEQFF. The CDR3 DNA is TGTGCCAGCAGCTCAGACTCCGTCTCCTACAATGAGCAGTTCTTC. The chain links TRBV6-6 to TRBJ2-1; D not certain. CDR3 length equals 15 residues. Germline CDR1 and CDR2: MNHNY and SVGAGI (reference sequence). Trimming took off 6 bases at V and 0 bases at J, with 12 bases between the two ends.

The chain combines TRBV9 with TRBJ2-2, with D unclear. V lost 2 bases and J 6 bases, leaving 17 bases between the germline ends. CDR1 and CDR2 from the germline V gene are SGDLS and YYNGEE. The CDR3 contains 16 residues. CDR3 DNA sequence: TGTGCCAGCAGCGTTAGTAGGTTCTCACAGTCCGGGGAGCTGTTTTTT. This sequence encodes CASSVSRFSQSGELFF.

This clone appeared once. The V call is TRBV10-3, the J call TRBJ2-7; 8 bases map to TRBD2. Germline V gives CDR1 ENHRY, CDR2 SYGVKD. The CDR3 totals 14 residues. The J segment lost 7 bases and the V segment lost 7 bases, leaving 12 bases of the junction unmatched. The CDR3 protein is CAITDGPGGLEQYF. The CDR3 region has the DNA TGTGCCATCACTGATGGGCCGGGGGGGCTTGAGCAGTACTTC.

This chain links TRBV5-1 with TRBJ2-5, with a possible D match to TRBD1 (5 bases). The germline gives CDR1 SGHRS, CDR2 YFSETQ. V was shortened by 0 bases and J by 3 bases, with 15 bases between the two germline ends. The CDR3 is 16 residues long. The CDR3 DNA reads as TGCGCCAGCAGCTTGGTTACCGGACAACAAAAAGAGACCCAGTACTTC. This sequence encodes CASSLVTGQQKETQYF.

In its sample, this clone was seen once. This chain uses TRBV5-1 with TRBJ2-3; possible D gene TRBD2, 5 bases. Germline lookup yields CDR1 SGHRS and CDR2 YFSETQ. The CDR3 is 15 amino acids. V lost 0 bases and J lost 1, with 9 bases in between. The CDR3 bases are TGCGCCAGCAGCTTGGTCGCGGAGGGCACAGATACGCAGTATTTT. It codes for CASSLVAEGTDTQYF.

CDR3 sequence: CASKGGGGSTDTQYF. The CDR3 DNA follows: TGTGCCAGCAAGGGTGGGGGGGGTAGCACAGATACGCAGTATTTT. The V and J genes are TRBV25-1 and TRBJ2-3, with TRBD2 matching over 7 bases. This CDR3 has 15 residues. The J segment lost 0 bases and the V segment lost 7 bases, leaving 7 bases of the junction unmatched. Germline-derived CDR1 and CDR2 are MGHDK and SYGVNS.

V usage is TRBV7-9 and J usage is TRBJ2-1; D not resolved. This CDR3 is built from 15 residues. Germline assignment: CDR1 SEHNR and CDR2 FQNEAQ (reference sequence). Trimming took off 2 bases at V and 5 bases at J, with 13 bases between the two ends. CDR3 coding DNA: TGTGCCAGCAGCTTATGGGCAGCCCCCCACAATGAGCAGTTCTTC. It is translated as CASSLWAAPHNEQFF.

The gene calls are TRBV13 and TRBJ1-5; D is unclear. Trimming stripped 5 bases from V and 5 bases from J, with 10 bases between. This CDR3 is 13 amino acids long. CDR1 is PRHDT and CDR2 is FYEKMQ in the germline V gene (reference sequence). CDR3 loop: CASSPGPYQPQHF. The DNA of the CDR3 is TGTGCCAGCAGCCCAGGCCCATATCAGCCCCAGCATTTT. Filled out from reference TRBV13 and TRBJ1-5, the complete variable domain reads AAGVIQSPRHLIKEKRETATLKCYPIPRHDTVYWYQQGPGQDPQFLISFYEKMQSDKGSIPDRFSAQQFSDYHSELNMSSLELGDSALYFCASSPGPYQPQHFGDGTRLSIL.

This rearrangement joins TRBV19 to TRBJ2-7; 7 bases align to TRBD2. CDR3 length equals 14 residues. CDR1 and CDR2 (germline): LNHDA, SQIVND (reference sequence). With 5 bases clipped from V and 6 bases from J, the junction kept 10 bases outside the gene matches. CDR3 in DNA: TGTGCCAGTAGTTCTACGTGGGAGGGCTCCGAGCAGTACTTC. The encoded protein is CASSSTWEGSEQYF.

This clone was counted once. The chain couples TRBV19 to TRBJ1-5; the match to TRBD1 covers 7 bases. The CDR3 extends over 15 amino acids. Germline V gene data show CDR1 as LNHDA and CDR2 as SQIVND (reference sequence). V lost 7 bases to trimming and J lost 4 bases; unmatched junction nucleotides: 10. CDR3 sequence (DNA): TGTGCCAGTATAGACCGCTTCAGGGGGAATCAGCCCCAGCATTTT. It is translated as CASIDRFRGNQPQHF.